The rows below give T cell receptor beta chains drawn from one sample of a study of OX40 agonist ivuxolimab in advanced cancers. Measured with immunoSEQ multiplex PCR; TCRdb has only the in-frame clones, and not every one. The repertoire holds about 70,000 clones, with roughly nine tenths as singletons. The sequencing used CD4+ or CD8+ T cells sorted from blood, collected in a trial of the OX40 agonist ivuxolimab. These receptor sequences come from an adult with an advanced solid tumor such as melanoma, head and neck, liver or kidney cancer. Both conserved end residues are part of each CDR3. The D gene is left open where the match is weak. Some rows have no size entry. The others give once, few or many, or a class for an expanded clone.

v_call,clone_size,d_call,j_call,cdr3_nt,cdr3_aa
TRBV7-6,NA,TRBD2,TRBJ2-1,TGTGCCAGCAGCGCCACTAGCGGGGGTTCCTACAATGAGCAGTTCTTC,CASSATSGGSYNEQFF
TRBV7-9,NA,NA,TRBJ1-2,TGTGCCAGCAGCTTCATTGGCTCTCGCTCGGCTAACTATGGCTACACCTTC,CASSFIGSRSANYGYTF
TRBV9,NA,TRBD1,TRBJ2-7,TGTGCCAGCAGCCCCCAGGGGGCCTCCTACGAGCAGTACTTC,CASSPQGASYEQYF
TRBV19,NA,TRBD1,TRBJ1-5,TGTGCCAGTAGTTGGGACAGGGGGTCGAATCAGCCCCAGCATTTT,CASSWDRGSNQPQHF
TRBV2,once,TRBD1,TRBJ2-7,TGTGCCAGCCGTAACTCCGGGACAGGGGGCTACGAGCAGTACTTC,CASRNSGTGGYEQYF
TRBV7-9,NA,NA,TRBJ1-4,TGTGCCAGCAGCCAACAGGGTTCCAAGGATGAAAAACTGTTTTTT,CASSQQGSKDEKLFF
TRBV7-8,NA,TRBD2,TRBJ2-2,TGTGCCAGCAGCTTAGCACTAGCGGGGGCCACCGGGGAGCTGTTTTTT,CASSLALAGATGELFF
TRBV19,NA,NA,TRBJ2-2,TGTGCCAGTAGTTTCCTACAGGGAAACACCGGGGAGCTGTTTTTT,CASSFLQGNTGELFF
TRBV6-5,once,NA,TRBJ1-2,TGTGCCAGCATCCAAGGGGGGCCCGGCTACACCTTC,CASIQGGPGYTF
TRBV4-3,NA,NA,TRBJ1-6,TGCGCCAGCAGCCAAGATTTCGCAGGGGCAGTTAATTCACCCCTCCACTTT,CASSQDFAGAVNSPLHF
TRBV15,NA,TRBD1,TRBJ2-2,TGTGCCACCAGCGGGACAGGGTGGGGCGGGGAGCTGTTTTTT,CATSGTGWGGELFF
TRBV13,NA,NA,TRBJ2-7,TGTGCCAGCACCCCGCCTAACAGGTACGAGCAGTACTTC,CASTPPNRYEQYF
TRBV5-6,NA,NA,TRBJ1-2,TGTGCCAGCAGCCAAAACCCATCCGACAGAGTATTTGGCTACACCTTC,CASSQNPSDRVFGYTF
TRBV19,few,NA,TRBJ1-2,TGTGCCAGTAGTAGACCGACCCGGGGCTACACCTTC,CASSRPTRGYTF
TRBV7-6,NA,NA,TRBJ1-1,TGTGCCATCAGGGCGGGTTCCCACACTGAAGCTTTCTTT,CAIRAGSHTEAFF
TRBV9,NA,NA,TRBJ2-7,TGTGCCAGCAGCGTAGGAGGGAACTACGAGCAGTACTTC,CASSVGGNYEQYF
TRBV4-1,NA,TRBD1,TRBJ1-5,TGCGCCAGCAGCCAAGTAGACTCCGTGGCAGGGGGCGGCTATCCCCAGCATTTT,CASSQVDSVAGGGYPQHF
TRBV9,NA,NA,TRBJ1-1,TGTGCCAGCAGCCCCTTGAGGGCCCTGAACACTGAAGCTTTCTTT,CASSPLRALNTEAFF
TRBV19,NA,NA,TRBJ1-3,TGTGCCAGTAGTATAATTGGTCCCCACAACACCATATATTTT,CASSIIGPHNTIYF
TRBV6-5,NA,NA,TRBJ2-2,TGTGCCAGCAGTTACTCGACGGGGTTCGGGGAGCTGTTTTTT,CASSYSTGFGELFF
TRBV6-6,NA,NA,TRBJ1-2,TGTGCCAGCAGTTACCCGGACAGTTATGGCTACACCTTC,CASSYPDSYGYTF
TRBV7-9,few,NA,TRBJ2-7,TGTGCCAGCAGCTTAGCGCGGCTACAGAGCTCCTACGAGCAGTACTTC,CASSLARLQSSYEQYF
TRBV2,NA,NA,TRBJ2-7,TGTGCCAGCAGTGAACCCAGGGCTTCCTACGAGCAGTACTTC,CASSEPRASYEQYF
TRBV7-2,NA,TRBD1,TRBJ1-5,TGTGCCAGCAGCTCCGAACCCGGGACAGGGTGGGATCAGCCCCAGCATTTT,CASSSEPGTGWDQPQHF
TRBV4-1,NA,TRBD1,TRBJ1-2,TGCGCCAGCAGCCAAGGGCAGGGGGCCTATGGCTACACCTTC,CASSQGQGAYGYTF
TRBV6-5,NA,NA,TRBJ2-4,TGTGCCAGCACCGGGACCAAAAACATTCAGTACTTC,CASTGTKNIQYF
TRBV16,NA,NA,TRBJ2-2,TGTGCCAGCAGCCAATTATCGGGTCCGAACACCGGGGAGCTGTTTTTT,CASSQLSGPNTGELFF
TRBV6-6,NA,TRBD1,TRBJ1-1,TGTGCCAGCAGTTACTCAGGTCAGGGGGCTAACACTGAAGCTTTCTTT,CASSYSGQGANTEAFF
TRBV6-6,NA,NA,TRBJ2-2,TGTGCCAGCAGTTACTCGAGTTCCGGGGAGACCGGGGAGCTGTTTTTT,CASSYSSSGETGELFF
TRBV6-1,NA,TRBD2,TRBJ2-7,TGTGCCAGCAGTGGCGCGGGGGGTAACGAGCAGTACTTC,CASSGAGGNEQYF
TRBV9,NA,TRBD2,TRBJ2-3,TGTGCCAGCAGCGTAGATCCTAGCGGGGGATCTAGCACAGATACGCAGTATTTT,CASSVDPSGGSSTDTQYF
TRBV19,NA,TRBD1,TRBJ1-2,TGTGCCAGTACCTCCACCGGGACAGGGATCTATGGCTACACCTTC,CASTSTGTGIYGYTF
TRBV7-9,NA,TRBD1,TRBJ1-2,TGTGCCAGCACACCGACAGGGCAAGACTATGGCTACACCTTC,CASTPTGQDYGYTF